This entry is about one TCR beta chain. Isolation yielded PBMCs, at least 6.5 million per sample, in every case. These data belong to a study of blood T cells in healthy people across ages. The V and J ends lost 0 bases and 4 bases respectively, with 5 bases between them. CDR1 and CDR2 (germline): LNHNV, YYDKDF (reference sequence). The CDR3 has 13 residues. Primed by a sample-barcoded 5' primer and a J-beta primer mix, a second PCR proceeded for about 7 to 12 cycles. TCRdb processed the 5' RACE reads anew with MiXCR; each CDR3 protein has one entry. The sample shows 700,000 or so distinct CDR3 sequences, approximately 21% of them seen only once.

The sample taken for sequencing was blood. The TCR was taken from a man in his 70s in good health. The chain links TRBV15 to TRBJ2-3; D not certain. DNA for the CDR3: TGTGCCACCAGCAGAGATCGTCCAGATACGCAGTATTTT. It encodes CATSRDRPDTQYF.